This TCR beta chain was sequenced for a study of blood T cell repertoires in COVID-19. On the study more broadly: COVID-19 samples from acute and convalescent phases originated in the United States, Italy and Spain. PBMCs, B-cell-depleted T cells, or T cells provided the cDNA or gDNA that made up the material.

The length of the CDR3 is 14 residues. Trimming took 5 bases from V and 0 from J, leaving 9 bases between them. Germline V lookup: CDR1 SGHDT, CDR2 YYEEEE. Per the authors' pipeline: Cell counts per sample came from amplifying reference gene primers. Assay: immunoSEQ multiplex PCR; the TCRdb copy retains only in-frame clones and omits some. V and J calls and clone size are those listed in that table; D and trimming were worked out from the DNA. The sample includes about 220,000 clones, approximately 78% of them seen just once. One Seattle source followed patients from active infection through their disease course.

This chain uses TRBV5-6 with TRBJ1-3; D uncertain. This TCR was sampled from a woman aged 70-85 years with COVID-19, enrolled during active disease. The specimen sequenced was peripheral blood. CDR3 sequence reads: CASSPTGSGNTIYF. The CDR3 DNA sequence: TGTGCCAGCAGTCCAACGGGCTCTGGAAACACCATATATTTT.